This TCR beta chain derives from a study of beta chain features in type 1 diabetes. Overall study: Age, gender, cell numbers and subset yield matched between patients and controls.

Study results and limitations: The study found moderately but significantly shorter TCRB CDR3s in all four CD4+ subsets of Type 1 diabetes patients.

Trimming removed 7 bases from V and 2 bases from J; junction bases left unmatched: 8. Germline CDR1 and CDR2: LNHDA and SQIVND (reference sequence). The CDR3 runs 15 residues. This clone was observed a few times. Its antigen remains unknown. The whole isolated RNA underwent reverse transcription, so sequencing captured expressed TCRB transcripts. Sequencing used immunoSEQ multiplex PCR; TCRdb keeps in-frame clones, though not all of them. The sample lists around 250,000 clones; 20% were seen once. Cells sorted by CD45RO/CCR7/CD25/CD127/CD95/CD27 comprised CD4+ naive, central memory, regulatory and stem cell-like memory cells.

What was sequenced was naive CD4+ T cells from blood. The chain uses TRBV19 and TRBJ1-2; 9 bases map to TRBD1. This TCR was sampled from a woman in her 40s with type 1 diabetes. The CDR3 DNA is TGTGCCAGTATCAACGGGACAGGGCGGAACTATGGCTACACCTTC. Encoded protein: CASINGTGRNYGYTF.